This T cell receptor beta chain originates from a study of cytomegalovirus exposure and HLA in healthy donors. General study points: A later analysis reportedly found that, within productive TCRs, an Asian-associated ancestry cluster had fewer N-insertions than the mean observed across the approximately 660 donors. A later analysis linked a missense variant in DCLRE1C to the trimming of TCR beta V and J genes. Other equally common chains were less clonally expanded than HLA-associated TCR beta chains, a later analysis showed.

Vbeta (60) and Jbeta (13) primers were used in the PCR. Here immunoSEQ multiplex PCR was the method, and the copy in TCRdb shows in-frame clones only, minus some. Counted here are around 110,000 clones, about three quarters occurring once; the ten biggest clones make up around 6.4%. Germline-derived CDR1 and CDR2 are SNHLY and FYNNEI. Deletions cut 7 bases from V and 3 bases from J, with 24 bases between. CDR3 size: 17 residues. To note about this clone: Antigen unknown.

The material sequenced was PBMCs. The rearrangement links TRBV2 to TRBJ1-1, with TRBD1 as a possible D gene (5 bases). The TCR comes from a woman aged 45-60 years in good health and CMV-seropositive. In nucleotides, the CDR3 is TGTGCCAGCATCACTAAGCAGGGACTTAATGAGGACACTGAAGCTTTCTTT. Its protein product is CASITKQGLNEDTEAFF.